The TCR beta chain described here comes from a study of T-cell reconstitution after alpha-beta-depleted transplantation in children. This clonotype has a count of ten or more. Researchers prepared the TCRbeta library using unique molecular identifiers, the study reports. TCRdb re-called the PCR reads with MiXCR, one entry per CDR3 protein. The data show about 300,000 distinct CDR3 sequences, around 10% seen once. Source: PBMCs, taken before TCRalphabeta/CD19-depleted stem cell transplant. The TCR comes from a boy younger than two with acute myeloid leukemia, due to receive a stem cell transplant.

The CDR3 protein is CASSGETGLVDQPQHF. The CDR3, as DNA: TGTGCCAGCAGCGGCGAGACAGGACTTGTAGATCAGCCCCAGCATTTT. The V gene is TRBV7-8, the J gene TRBJ1-5, with D maybe TRBD1 (6 bases). Between the trimmed V and J ends, which lost 5 bases and 5 bases, there was a span of 19 bases. Germline CDR1 SGHVS, CDR2 FQNEAQ. CDR3 size: 16 residues.